This TCR beta chain emerged from a study of human T cells and chemical hapten exposure. MiXCR, run by TCRdb on the RACE reads, gives a single entry per CDR3 protein. The profile shows around 69,000 distinct CDR3 sequences, about 9% of them singletons. Germline V gene sequence: CDR1 SQVTM, CDR2 ANQGSEA. This CDR3 has 16 amino acids. V lost 7 bases and J lost 0; bases outside the gene matches: 11. Time point meaning: patch test 2, 6 weeks after DPC sensitization. Treatment meaning: therapeutic diphenylcyclopropenone sensitization with weekly scalp DPC. The sample here was whole blood, taken in connection with sensitization to the hapten diphenylcyclopropenone (DPC). This receptor was obtained from a woman between 45 and 65 years old with alopecia areata. Some clones in this sample may be carry-over from other donors' samples. The chain links TRBV29-1 to TRBJ2-1; 8 nucleotides line up with TRBD1. In DNA, the CDR3 is TGCAGCGCTGTCGGCGGACAGGGAAGCTCCTACAATGAGCAGTTCTTC. Its translation: CSAVGGQGSSYNEQFF.